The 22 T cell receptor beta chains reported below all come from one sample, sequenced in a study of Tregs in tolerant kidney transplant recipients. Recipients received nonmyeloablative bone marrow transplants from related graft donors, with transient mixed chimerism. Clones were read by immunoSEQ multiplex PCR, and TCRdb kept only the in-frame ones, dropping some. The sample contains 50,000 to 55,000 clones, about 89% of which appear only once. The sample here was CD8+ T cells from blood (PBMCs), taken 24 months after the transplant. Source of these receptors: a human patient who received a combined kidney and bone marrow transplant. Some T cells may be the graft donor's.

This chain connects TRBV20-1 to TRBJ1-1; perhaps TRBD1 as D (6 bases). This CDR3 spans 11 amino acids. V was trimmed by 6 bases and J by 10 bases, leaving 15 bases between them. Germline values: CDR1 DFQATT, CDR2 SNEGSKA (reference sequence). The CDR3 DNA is TGCAGTGCGCCGCAGGGGCATGGAGCTTTCTTT. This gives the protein CSAPQGHGAFF.

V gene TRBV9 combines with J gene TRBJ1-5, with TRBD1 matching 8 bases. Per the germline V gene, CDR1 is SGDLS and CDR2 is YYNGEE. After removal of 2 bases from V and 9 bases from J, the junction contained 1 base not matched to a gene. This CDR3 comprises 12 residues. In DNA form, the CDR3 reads TGTGCCAGCAGCGTGGGGACAGGGCCCCAGCATTTT. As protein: CASSVGTGPQHF.

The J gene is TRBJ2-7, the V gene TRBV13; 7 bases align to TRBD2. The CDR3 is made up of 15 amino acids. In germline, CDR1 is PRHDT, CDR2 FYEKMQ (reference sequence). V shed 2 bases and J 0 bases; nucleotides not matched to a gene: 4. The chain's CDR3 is CASSLRRGSSYEQYF. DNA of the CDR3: TGTGCCAGCAGCTTACGGCGGGGGAGCTCCTACGAGCAGTACTTC.

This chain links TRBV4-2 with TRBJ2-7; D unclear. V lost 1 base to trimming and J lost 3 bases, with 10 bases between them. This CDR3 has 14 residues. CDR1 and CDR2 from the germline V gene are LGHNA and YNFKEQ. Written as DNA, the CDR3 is TGTGCCAGCAGCCAAGGAGCTCTCGGCTACGAGCAGTACTTC. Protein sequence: CASSQGALGYEQYF.

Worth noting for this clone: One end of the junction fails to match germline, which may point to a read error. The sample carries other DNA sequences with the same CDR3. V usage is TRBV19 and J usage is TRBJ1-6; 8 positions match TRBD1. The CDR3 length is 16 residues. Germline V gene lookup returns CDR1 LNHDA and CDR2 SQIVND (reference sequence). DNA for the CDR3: TGTGCCAGTAGTACGACAGGGGCCATAAATAATTCCCCCCTCCACTTT. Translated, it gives CASSTTGAINNSPLHF.

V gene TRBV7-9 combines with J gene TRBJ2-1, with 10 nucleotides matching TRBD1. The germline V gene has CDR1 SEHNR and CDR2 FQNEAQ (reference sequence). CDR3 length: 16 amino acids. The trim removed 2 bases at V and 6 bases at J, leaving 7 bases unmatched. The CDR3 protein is CASSLRRDRGLNEQFF. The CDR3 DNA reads TGTGCCAGCAGCTTACGCCGGGACAGGGGCCTCAATGAGCAGTTCTTC. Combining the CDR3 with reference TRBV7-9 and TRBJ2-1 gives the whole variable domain DTGVSQNPRHKITKRGQNVTFRCDPISEHNRLYWYRQTLGQGPEFLTYFQNEAQLEKSRLLSDRFSAERPKGSFSTLEIQRTEQGDSAMYLCASSLRRDRGLNEQFFGPGTRLTVL.

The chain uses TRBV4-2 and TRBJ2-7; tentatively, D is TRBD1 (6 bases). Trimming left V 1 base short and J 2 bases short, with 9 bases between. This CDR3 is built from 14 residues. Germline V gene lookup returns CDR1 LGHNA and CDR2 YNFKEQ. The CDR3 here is CASSQAPGAYEQYF. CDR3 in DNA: TGTGCCAGCAGCCAAGCTCCAGGGGCCTACGAGCAGTACTTC.

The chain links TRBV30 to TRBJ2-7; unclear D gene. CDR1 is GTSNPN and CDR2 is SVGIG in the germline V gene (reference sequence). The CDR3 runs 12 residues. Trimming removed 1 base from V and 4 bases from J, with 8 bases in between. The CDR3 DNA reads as TGTGCCTGGAGTGCTACCACTTACGAGCAGTACTTC. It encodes CAWSATTYEQYF.

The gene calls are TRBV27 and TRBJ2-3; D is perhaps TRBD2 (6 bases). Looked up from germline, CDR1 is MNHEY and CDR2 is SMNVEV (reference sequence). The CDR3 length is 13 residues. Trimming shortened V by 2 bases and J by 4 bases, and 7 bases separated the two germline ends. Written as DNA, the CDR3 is TGTGCCAGCAGTTTAGGGGGGTCAGATACGCAGTATTTT. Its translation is CASSLGGSDTQYF.

This CDR3 reads CASSIDPGLALYNEQFF. CDR3 nucleotides: TGTGCCAGTAGTATAGATCCGGGACTAGCGTTGTACAATGAGCAGTTCTTC. The chain links TRBV19 to TRBJ2-1; 10 bases align to TRBD2. Germline loops: CDR1 LNHDA, CDR2 SQIVND (reference sequence). V dropped 0 bases and J dropped 4; count of bases not matched to a gene: 6. This CDR3 comprises 17 residues.

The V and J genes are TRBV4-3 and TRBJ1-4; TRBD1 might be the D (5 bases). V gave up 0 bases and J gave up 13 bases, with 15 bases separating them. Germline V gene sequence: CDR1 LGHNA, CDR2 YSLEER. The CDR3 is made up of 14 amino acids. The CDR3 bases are TGCGCCAGCAGCCAAGATCTGGGGGGGACCTCACTGTTTTTT. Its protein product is CASSQDLGGTSLFF.

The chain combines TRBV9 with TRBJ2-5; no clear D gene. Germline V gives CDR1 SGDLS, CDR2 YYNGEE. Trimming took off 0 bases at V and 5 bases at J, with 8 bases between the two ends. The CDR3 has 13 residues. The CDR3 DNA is TGTGCCAGCAGCGTAGGACTTCTGGAGACCCAGTACTTC. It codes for CASSVGLLETQYF.

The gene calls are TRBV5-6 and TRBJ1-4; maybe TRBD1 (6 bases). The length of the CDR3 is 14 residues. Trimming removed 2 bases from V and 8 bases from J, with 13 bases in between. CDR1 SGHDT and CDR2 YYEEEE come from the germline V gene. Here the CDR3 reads CASSFNRVDEKLFF. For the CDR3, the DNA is TGTGCCAGCAGCTTTAACAGGGTTGACGAAAAACTGTTTTTT.

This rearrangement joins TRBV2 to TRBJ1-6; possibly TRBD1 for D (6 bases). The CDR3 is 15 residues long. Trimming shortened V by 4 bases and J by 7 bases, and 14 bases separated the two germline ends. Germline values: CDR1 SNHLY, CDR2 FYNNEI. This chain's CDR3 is CASSVGGMGNSPLHF. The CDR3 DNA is TGTGCCAGCAGTGTTGGGGGCATGGGGAATTCACCCCTCCACTTT.

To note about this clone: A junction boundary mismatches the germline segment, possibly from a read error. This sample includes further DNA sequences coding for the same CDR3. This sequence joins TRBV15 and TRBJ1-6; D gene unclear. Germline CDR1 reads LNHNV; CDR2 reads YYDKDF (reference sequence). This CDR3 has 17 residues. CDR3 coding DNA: TGTGCCACCACGGTCAAAGGTACAGTGAATCGGAATTCCCCCCTCCACTTT. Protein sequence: CATTVKGTVNRNSPLHF.

The CDR3: CASSSSGTAYEQYF. CDR3 nucleotide sequence: TGTGCCAGCAGTTCCTCCGGGACAGCCTACGAGCAGTACTTC. The chain has TRBV27 and TRBJ2-7, with 7 nucleotides matching TRBD1. The ends lost 4 bases at V and 2 bases at J; junction bases unmatched: 5. CDR3 length equals 14 residues. Germline CDR1 reads MNHEY; CDR2 reads SMNVEV (reference sequence).

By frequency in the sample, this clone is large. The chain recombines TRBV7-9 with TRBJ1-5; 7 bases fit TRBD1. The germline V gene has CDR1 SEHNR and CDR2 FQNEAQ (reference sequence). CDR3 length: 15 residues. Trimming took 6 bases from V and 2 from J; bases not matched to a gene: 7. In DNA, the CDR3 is TGTGCCAGCAGTTCGACAGGGCCCGGCAATCAGCCCCAGCATTTT. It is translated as CASSSTGPGNQPQHF.

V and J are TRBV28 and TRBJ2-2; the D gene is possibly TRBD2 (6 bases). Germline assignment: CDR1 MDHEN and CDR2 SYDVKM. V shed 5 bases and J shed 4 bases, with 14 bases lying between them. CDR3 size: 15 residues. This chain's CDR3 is CASSGHLEGTGELFF. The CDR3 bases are TGTGCCAGCAGTGGCCACCTGGAGGGCACCGGGGAGCTGTTTTTT.

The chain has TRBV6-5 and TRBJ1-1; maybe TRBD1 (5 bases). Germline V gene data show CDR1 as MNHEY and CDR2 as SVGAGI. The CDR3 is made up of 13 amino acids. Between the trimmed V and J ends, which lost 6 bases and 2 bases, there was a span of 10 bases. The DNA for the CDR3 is TGTGCCAGCAGCTCCGACAGAAACACTGAAGCTTTCTTT. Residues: CASSSDRNTEAFF.

The CDR3 nucleotides are TGTGCCAGCAGACCCAGGTCAACTAATGAAAAACTGTTTTTT. Translated: CASRPRSTNEKLFF. The chain links TRBV5-6 to TRBJ1-4; D uncertain. This CDR3 has 14 amino acids. CDR1 is SGHDT and CDR2 is YYEEEE in the germline V gene. V shed 5 bases and J shed 0 bases, with 8 bases lying between them.

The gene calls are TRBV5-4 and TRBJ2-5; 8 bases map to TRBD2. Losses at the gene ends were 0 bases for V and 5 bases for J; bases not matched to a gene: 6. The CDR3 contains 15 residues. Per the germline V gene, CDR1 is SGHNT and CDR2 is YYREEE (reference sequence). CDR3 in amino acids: CASSLVREGLETQYF. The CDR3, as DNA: TGTGCCAGCAGCTTGGTTCGGGAGGGCCTCGAGACCCAGTACTTC.

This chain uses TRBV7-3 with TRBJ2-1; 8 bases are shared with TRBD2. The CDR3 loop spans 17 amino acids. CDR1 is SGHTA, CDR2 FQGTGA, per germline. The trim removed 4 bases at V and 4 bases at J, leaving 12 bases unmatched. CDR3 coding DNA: TGTGCCAGCAGCTCATATAGCGGGACGAATATTTACAATGAGCAGTTCTTC. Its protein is CASSSYSGTNIYNEQFF.